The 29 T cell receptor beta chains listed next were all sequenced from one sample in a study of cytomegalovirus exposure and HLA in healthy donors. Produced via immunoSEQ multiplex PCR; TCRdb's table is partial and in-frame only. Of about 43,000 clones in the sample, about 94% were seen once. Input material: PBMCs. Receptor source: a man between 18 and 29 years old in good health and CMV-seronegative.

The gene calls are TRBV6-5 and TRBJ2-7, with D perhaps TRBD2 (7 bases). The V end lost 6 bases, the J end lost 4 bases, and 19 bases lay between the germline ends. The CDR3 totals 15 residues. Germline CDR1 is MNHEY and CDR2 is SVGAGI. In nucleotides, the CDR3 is TGTGCCAGCAGCCCAGTCCGGGGGGCGAAGTACGAGCAGTACTTC. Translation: CASSPVRGAKYEQYF.

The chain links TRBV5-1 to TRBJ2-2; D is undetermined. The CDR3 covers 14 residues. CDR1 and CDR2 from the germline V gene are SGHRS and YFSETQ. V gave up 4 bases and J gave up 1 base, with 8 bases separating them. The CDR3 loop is CASSTERNTGELFF. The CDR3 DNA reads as TGCGCCAGCAGCACCGAGAGGAACACCGGGGAGCTGTTTTTT. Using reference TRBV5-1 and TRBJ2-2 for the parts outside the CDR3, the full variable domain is KAGVTQTPRYLIKTRGQQVTLSCSPISGHRSVSWYQQTPGQGLQFLFEYFSETQRNKGNFPGRFSGRQFSNSRSEMNVSTLELGDSALYLCASSTERNTGELFFGEGSRLTVL.

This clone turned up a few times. This CDR3 reads CASSLPGGFTGELFF. The CDR3, as DNA: TGCGCCAGCAGCTTGCCGGGAGGATTTACCGGGGAGCTGTTTTTT. This sequence joins TRBV5-1 and TRBJ2-2; 7 bases map to TRBD2. The CDR3 is 15 residues long. V shed 1 base, J shed 5 bases, and the junction held 5 bases outside the gene matches. CDR1 and CDR2 from the germline V gene are SGHRS and YFSETQ.

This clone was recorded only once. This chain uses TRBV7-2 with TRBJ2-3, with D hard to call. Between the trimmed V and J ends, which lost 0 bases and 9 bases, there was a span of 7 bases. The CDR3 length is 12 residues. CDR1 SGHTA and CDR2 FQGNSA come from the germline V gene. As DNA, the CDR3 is TGTGCCAGCAGCTTAGCGGGCCCGACGCAGTATTTT. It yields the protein CASSLAGPTQYF. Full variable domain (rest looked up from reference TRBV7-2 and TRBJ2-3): GAGVSQSPSNKVTEKGKDVELRCDPISGHTALYWYRQSLGQGLEFLIYFQGNSAPDKSGLPSDRFSAERTGGSVSTLTIQRTQQEDSAVYLCASSLAGPTQYFGPGTRLTVL.

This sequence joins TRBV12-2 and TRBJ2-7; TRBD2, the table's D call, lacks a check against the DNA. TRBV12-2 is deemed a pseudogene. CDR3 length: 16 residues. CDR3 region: CASRLPPLADLYEQYF. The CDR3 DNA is TGTGCAAGTCGCTTGCCCCCACTAGCGGACCTCTACGAGCAGTACTTC.

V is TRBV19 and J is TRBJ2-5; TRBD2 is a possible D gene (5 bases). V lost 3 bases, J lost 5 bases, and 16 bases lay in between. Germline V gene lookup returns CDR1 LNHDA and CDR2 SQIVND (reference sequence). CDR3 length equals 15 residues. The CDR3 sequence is CASSIGERTGETQYF. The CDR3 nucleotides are TGTGCCAGTAGTATCGGGGAGCGGACGGGGGAGACCCAGTACTTC.

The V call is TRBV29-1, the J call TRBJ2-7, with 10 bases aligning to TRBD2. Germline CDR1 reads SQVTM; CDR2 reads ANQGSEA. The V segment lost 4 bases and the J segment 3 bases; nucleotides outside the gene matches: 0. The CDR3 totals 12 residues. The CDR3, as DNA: TGCAGCGTTGGGACTAGCGGCTACGAGCAGTACTTC. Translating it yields CSVGTSGYEQYF.

CDR3 amino acids: CASSFGGQGTDEQYF. The CDR3 bases are TGTGCCAGCAGCTTTGGGGGACAGGGGACCGACGAGCAGTACTTC. This rearrangement joins TRBV11-1 to TRBJ2-7, with 10 bases fitting TRBD1. Germline values: CDR1 SGHAT, CDR2 FQDESV (reference sequence). The ends lost 3 bases at V and 5 bases at J; junction bases unmatched: 7. The CDR3 contains 15 residues.

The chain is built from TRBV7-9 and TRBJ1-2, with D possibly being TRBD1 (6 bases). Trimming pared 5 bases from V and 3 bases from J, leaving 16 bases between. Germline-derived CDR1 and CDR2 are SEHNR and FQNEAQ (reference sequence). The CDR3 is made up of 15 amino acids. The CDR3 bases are TGTGCCAGCAGCCGGACAGCCGCGGGGGACTATGGCTACACCTTC. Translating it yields CASSRTAAGDYGYTF.

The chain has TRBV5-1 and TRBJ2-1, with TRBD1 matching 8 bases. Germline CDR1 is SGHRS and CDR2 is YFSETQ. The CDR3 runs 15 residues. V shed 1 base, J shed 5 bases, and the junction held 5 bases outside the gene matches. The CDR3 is CASSLLDREDNEQFF. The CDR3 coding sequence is TGCGCCAGCAGCTTGTTGGACAGGGAAGACAATGAGCAGTTCTTC.

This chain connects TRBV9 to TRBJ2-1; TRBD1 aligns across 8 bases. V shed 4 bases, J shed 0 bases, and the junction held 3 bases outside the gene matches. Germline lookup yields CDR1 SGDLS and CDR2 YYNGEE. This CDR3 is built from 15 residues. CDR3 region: CASSRTGGSYNEQFF. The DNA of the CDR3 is TGTGCCAGCAGCCGAACAGGGGGCTCCTACAATGAGCAGTTCTTC.

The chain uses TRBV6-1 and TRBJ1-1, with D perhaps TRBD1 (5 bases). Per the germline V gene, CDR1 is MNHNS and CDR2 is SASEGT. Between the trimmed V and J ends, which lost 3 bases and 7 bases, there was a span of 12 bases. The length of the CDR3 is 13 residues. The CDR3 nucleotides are TGTGCCAGCAGTGATGCAGGGCTGGGTGAAGCTTTCTTT. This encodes CASSDAGLGEAFF.

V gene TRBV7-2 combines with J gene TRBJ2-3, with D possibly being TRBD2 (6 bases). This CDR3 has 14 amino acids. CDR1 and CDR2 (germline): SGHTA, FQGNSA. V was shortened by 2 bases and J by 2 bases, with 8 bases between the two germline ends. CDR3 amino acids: CASSLTGDTDTQYF. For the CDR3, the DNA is TGTGCCAGCAGCTTAACGGGAGACACAGATACGCAGTATTTT.

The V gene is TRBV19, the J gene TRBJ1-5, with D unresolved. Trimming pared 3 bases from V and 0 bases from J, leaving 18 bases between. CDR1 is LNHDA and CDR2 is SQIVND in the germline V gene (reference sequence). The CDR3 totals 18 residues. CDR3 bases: TGTGCCAGTAGTATCTGGTCACAGAACTCATATAGCAATCAGCCCCAGCATTTT. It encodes CASSIWSQNSYSNQPQHF.

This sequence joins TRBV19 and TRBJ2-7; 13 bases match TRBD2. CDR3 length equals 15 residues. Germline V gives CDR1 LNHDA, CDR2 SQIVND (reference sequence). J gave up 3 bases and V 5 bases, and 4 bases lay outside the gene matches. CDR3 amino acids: CASSPRTSGGYEQYF. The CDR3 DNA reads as TGTGCCAGTAGTCCCAGGACTAGCGGGGGCTACGAGCAGTACTTC.

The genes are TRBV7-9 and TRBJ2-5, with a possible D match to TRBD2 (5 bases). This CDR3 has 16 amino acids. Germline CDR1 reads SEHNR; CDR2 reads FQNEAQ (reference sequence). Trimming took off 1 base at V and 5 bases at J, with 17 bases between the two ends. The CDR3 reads CASSLGESRRGETQYF. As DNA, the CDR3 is TGTGCCAGCAGCTTAGGGGAGTCCAGGAGAGGGGAGACCCAGTACTTC.

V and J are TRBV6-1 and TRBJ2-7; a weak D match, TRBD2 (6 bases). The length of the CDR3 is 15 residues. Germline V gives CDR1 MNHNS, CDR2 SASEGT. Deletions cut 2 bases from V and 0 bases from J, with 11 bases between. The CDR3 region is CASSELAPNSYEQYF. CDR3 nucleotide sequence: TGTGCCAGCAGTGAACTAGCGCCCAACTCCTACGAGCAGTACTTC.

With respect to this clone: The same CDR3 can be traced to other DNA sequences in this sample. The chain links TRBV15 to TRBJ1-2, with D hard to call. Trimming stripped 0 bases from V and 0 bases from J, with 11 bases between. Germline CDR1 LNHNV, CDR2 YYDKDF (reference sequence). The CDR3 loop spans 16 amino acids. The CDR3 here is CATSRDPGGANYGYTF. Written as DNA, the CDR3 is TGTGCCACCAGCAGAGATCCCGGCGGGGCTAACTATGGCTACACCTTC.

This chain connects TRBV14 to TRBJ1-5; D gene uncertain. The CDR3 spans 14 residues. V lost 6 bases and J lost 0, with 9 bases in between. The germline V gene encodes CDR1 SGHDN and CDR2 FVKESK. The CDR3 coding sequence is TGTGCCAGCAGTCCCTCCTATAGCAATCAGCCCCAGCATTTT. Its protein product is CASSPSYSNQPQHF.

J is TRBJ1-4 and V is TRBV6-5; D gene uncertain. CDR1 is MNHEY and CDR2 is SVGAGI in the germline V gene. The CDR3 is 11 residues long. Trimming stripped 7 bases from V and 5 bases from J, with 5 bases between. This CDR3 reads CASKSNEKLFF. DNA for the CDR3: TGTGCCAGCAAAAGCAATGAAAAACTGTTTTTT.

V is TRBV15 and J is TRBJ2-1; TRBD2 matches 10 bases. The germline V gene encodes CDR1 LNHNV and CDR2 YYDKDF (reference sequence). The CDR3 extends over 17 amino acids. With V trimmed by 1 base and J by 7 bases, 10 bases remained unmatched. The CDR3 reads CATSRARASGRINEQFF. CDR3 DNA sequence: TGTGCCACCAGCAGAGCCCGAGCTAGCGGGAGAATAAATGAGCAGTTCTTC.

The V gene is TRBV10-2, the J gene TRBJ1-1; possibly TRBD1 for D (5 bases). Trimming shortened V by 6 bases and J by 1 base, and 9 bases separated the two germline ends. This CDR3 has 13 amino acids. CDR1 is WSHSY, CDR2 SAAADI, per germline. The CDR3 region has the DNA TGCGCCAGCAGCGACAGAAAGAACACTGAAGCTTTCTTT. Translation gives CASSDRKNTEAFF.

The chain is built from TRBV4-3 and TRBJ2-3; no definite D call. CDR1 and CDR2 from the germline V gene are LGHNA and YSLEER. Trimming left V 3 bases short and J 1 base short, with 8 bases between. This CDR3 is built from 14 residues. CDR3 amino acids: CASSQGYRTDTQYF. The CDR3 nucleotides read TGCGCCAGCAGCCAGGGCTACCGCACAGATACGCAGTATTTT.

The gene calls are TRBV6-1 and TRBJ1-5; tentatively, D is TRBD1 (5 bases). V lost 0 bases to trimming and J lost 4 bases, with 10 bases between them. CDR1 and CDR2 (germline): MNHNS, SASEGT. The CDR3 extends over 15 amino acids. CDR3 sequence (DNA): TGTGCCAGCAGTGAAGCCGGGGGACGGAATCAGCCCCAGCATTTT. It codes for CASSEAGGRNQPQHF.

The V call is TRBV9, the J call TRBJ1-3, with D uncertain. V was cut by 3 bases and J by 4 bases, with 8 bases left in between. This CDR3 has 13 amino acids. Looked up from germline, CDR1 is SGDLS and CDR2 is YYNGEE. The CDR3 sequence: CASSENPGNTIYF. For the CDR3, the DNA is TGTGCCAGCAGCGAAAATCCGGGAAACACCATATATTTT.

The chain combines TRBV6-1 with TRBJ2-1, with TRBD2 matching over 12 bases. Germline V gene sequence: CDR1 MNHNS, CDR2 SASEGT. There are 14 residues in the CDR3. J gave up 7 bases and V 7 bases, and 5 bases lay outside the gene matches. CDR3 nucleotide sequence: TGTGCCAGCAAAAGGCTAGCGGGAGGGAATGAGCAGTTCTTC. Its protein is CASKRLAGGNEQFF.

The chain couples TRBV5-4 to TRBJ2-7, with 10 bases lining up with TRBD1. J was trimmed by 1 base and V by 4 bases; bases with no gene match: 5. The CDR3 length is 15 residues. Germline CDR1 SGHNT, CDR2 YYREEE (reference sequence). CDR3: CASSTRTGGSYEQYF. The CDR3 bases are TGTGCCAGCAGCACCAGGACAGGGGGGTCCTACGAGCAGTACTTC.

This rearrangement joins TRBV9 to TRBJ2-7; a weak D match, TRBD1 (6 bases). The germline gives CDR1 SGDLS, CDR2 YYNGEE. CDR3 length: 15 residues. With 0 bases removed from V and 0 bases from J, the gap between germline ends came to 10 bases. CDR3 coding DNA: TGTGCCAGCAGCGTAGGCCAGGACAGCTCCTACGAGCAGTACTTC. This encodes CASSVGQDSSYEQYF.

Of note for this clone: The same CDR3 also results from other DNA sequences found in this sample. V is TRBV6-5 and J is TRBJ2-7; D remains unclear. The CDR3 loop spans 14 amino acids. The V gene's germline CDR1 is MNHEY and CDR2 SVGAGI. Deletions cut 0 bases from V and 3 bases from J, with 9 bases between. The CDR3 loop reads CASSYSTPGYEQYF. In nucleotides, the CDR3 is TGTGCCAGCAGTTACTCGACCCCAGGCTACGAGCAGTACTTC.